The clone carrying this T cell receptor (beta chain) was seen repeatedly, ten times or more. What it recognizes is unknown. The record originates from a study of CD8 T cells in ankylosing spondylitis. Study-level findings and limits: Typical of ankylosing spondylitis blood, it appeared, was a TCR beta motif of fewer than ten highly homologous variants. Within peripheral blood, clones linked to disease were CD8+ and relatively rare.

TCRdb redid the calling of the 5' RACE reads with MiXCR, one entry per CDR3 protein. The sample holds about 42,000 distinct CDR3 sequences, 3% to 4% seen once. Germline assignment: CDR1 SGDLS and CDR2 YYNGEE. The CDR3 runs 18 residues. V trimming: 1 base; J trimming: 1 base; junction bases outside the gene matches: 7. The receptor comes from a female donor with ankylosing spondylitis or in good health (not recorded which). This sequence joins TRBV9 and TRBJ2-1; TRBD2 matches 11 bases. Sample: blood, either unsorted or a sorted T cell fraction (not recorded which). CDR3 loop: CASSVSLAGGASYNEQFF. The DNA for the CDR3 is TGTGCCAGCAGCGTAAGTCTAGCGGGGGGTGCGTCCTACAATGAGCAGTTCTTC.